These T cell receptor beta chains were read from a single sample in a study of tissue T cells after allogeneic stem cell transplantation. Using immunoSEQ multiplex PCR, the repertoire was profiled, and TCRdb retains in-frame clones only, with some absent. The data show more than 9,500 clones, with 60% seen just once and over 8.5% held by the top ten. The source material was tissue from the jejunum, sampled at autopsy. The receptors were gathered from a woman aged 18 to 49 with breast cancer. The CDR3 runs from the conserved cysteine through the conserved F or W. The order of the fields is D gene, J gene, clone size, V gene, CDR3 protein, CDR3 DNA. The D gene is left open where the match is weak. Clone size, where shown, is once, few, many, or a class for clones that have expanded.

d_gene: .
j_gene: TRBJ1-5
abundance: .
v_gene: TRBV7-2
CDR3aa: CASSLEGNSNQPQHF
CDR3nt: TGTGCCAGCAGCTTAGAGGGGAATAGCAATCAGCCCCAGCATTTT

d_gene: .
j_gene: TRBJ2-2
abundance: .
v_gene: TRBV5-1
CDR3aa: CASSSALLAGELFF
CDR3nt: TGCGCCAGCAGCTCGGCCTTACTGGCCGGGGAGCTGTTTTTT

d_gene: .
j_gene: TRBJ2-5
abundance: .
v_gene: TRBV6-4
CDR3aa: CASSDTVGETQYF
CDR3nt: TGTGCCAGCAGTGATACGGTCGGGGAGACCCAGTACTTC

d_gene: TRBD1
j_gene: TRBJ2-5
abundance: large
v_gene: TRBV3-1/TRBV3-2
CDR3aa: CASSRDRGQETQYF
CDR3nt: TGTGCCAGCAGTCGGGACAGGGGGCAGGAGACCCAGTACTTC

d_gene: .
j_gene: TRBJ2-5
abundance: medium-sized
v_gene: TRBV6-6
CDR3aa: CASSYSGDEETQYF
CDR3nt: TGTGCCAGCAGTTACTCAGGGGATGAAGAGACCCAGTACTTC

d_gene: TRBD1
j_gene: TRBJ2-7
abundance: medium-sized
v_gene: TRBV18
CDR3aa: CASSLWDSSYEQYF
CDR3nt: TGTGCCAGCTCACTCTGGGACAGCTCCTACGAGCAGTACTTC

d_gene: .
j_gene: TRBJ2-7
abundance: few
v_gene: TRBV6-5
CDR3aa: CASTPRRRARDEQYF
CDR3nt: TGTGCCAGCACCCCGAGGAGGAGGGCCCGGGACGAGCAGTACTTC

d_gene: TRBD1
j_gene: TRBJ2-1
abundance: once
v_gene: TRBV9
CDR3aa: CASSARDRTYNEQFF
CDR3nt: TGTGCCAGCAGTGCCCGGGACAGGACCTACAATGAGCAGTTCTTC

d_gene: .
j_gene: TRBJ2-7
abundance: few
v_gene: TRBV5-6
CDR3aa: CASSPRSSSWYEQYF
CDR3nt: TGTGCCAGCAGCCCAAGGAGCAGTAGCTGGTACGAGCAGTACTTC

d_gene: TRBD2
j_gene: TRBJ2-7
abundance: few
v_gene: TRBV5-5
CDR3aa: CASSSHYTSGVSYEQYF
CDR3nt: TGTGCCAGCAGCTCCCACTACACTAGCGGGGTCTCCTACGAGCAGTACTTC

d_gene: .
j_gene: TRBJ2-4
abundance: .
v_gene: TRBV5-6
CDR3aa: CASSSYTGEGNIQYF
CDR3nt: TGTGCCAGCAGCTCGTATACAGGGGAGGGAAACATTCAGTACTTC

d_gene: TRBD1
j_gene: TRBJ1-2
abundance: once
v_gene: TRBV28
CDR3aa: CASSFAGDRVYGYTF
CDR3nt: TGTGCCAGCAGTTTTGCAGGGGACAGGGTCTATGGCTACACCTTC

d_gene: .
j_gene: TRBJ1-6
abundance: .
v_gene: TRBV6-6
CDR3aa: CASSPAAGPLHF
CDR3nt: TGTGCCAGCAGTCCGGCCGCAGGGCCCCTCCACTTT

d_gene: .
j_gene: TRBJ1-2
abundance: .
v_gene: TRBV6-2/TRBV6-3
CDR3aa: CASSYWDHYGYTF
CDR3nt: TGTGCCAGCAGTTACTGGGACCACTATGGCTACACCTTC

d_gene: TRBD1
j_gene: TRBJ1-4
abundance: .
v_gene: TRBV7-9
CDR3aa: CASSLGDRGSSEKLFF
CDR3nt: TGTGCCAGCAGCTTGGGAGACAGGGGCAGTAGTGAAAAACTGTTTTTT

d_gene: .
j_gene: TRBJ1-3
abundance: few
v_gene: TRBV6-1
CDR3aa: CASSEDYRESSGNTIYF
CDR3nt: TGTGCCAGCAGTGAAGATTATCGGGAGAGCTCTGGAAACACCATATATTTT

d_gene: TRBD1
j_gene: TRBJ2-1
abundance: .
v_gene: TRBV7-3
CDR3aa: CASSKGQGTYNEQFF
CDR3nt: TGTGCCAGCAGCAAAGGACAGGGCACCTACAATGAGCAGTTCTTC

d_gene: .
j_gene: TRBJ1-2
abundance: few
v_gene: TRBV5-1
CDR3aa: CASSWGEYGYTF
CDR3nt: TGCGCCAGCAGCTGGGGGGAGTATGGCTACACCTTC

d_gene: TRBD1
j_gene: TRBJ2-2
abundance: .
v_gene: TRBV9
CDR3aa: CASSSSRDRGFVGELFF
CDR3nt: TGTGCCAGCAGCTCCAGCCGGGACAGGGGATTCGTCGGGGAGCTGTTTTTT

d_gene: .
j_gene: TRBJ1-1
abundance: .
v_gene: TRBV9
CDR3aa: CASSPRTDGTEAFF
CDR3nt: TGTGCCAGCAGCCCGAGGACGGACGGTACTGAAGCTTTCTTT

d_gene: TRBD2
j_gene: TRBJ2-1
abundance: few
v_gene: TRBV7-3
CDR3aa: CASSPLAGSYNEQFF
CDR3nt: TGTGCCAGCAGTCCGCTAGCGGGATCTTACAATGAGCAGTTCTTC

d_gene: .
j_gene: TRBJ2-1
abundance: few
v_gene: TRBV11-1
CDR3aa: CASSRTGRKSYNEQFF
CDR3nt: TGTGCCAGCAGCCGTACGGGACGGAAGTCCTACAATGAGCAGTTCTTC

d_gene: .
j_gene: TRBJ2-5
abundance: .
v_gene: TRBV29-1
CDR3aa: CSVAGETQYF
CDR3nt: TGCAGCGTTGCGGGGGAGACCCAGTACTTC

d_gene: TRBD2
j_gene: TRBJ2-1
abundance: .
v_gene: TRBV7-2
CDR3aa: CASSQRSGRESEQFF
CDR3nt: TGTGCCAGCAGCCAACGTAGCGGGAGGGAGAGTGAGCAGTTCTTC

d_gene: .
j_gene: TRBJ1-1
abundance: few
v_gene: TRBV4-3
CDR3aa: CASSAGLVGTEAFF
CDR3nt: TGCGCCAGCAGCGCGGGACTTGTGGGGACTGAAGCTTTCTTT

d_gene: TRBD1
j_gene: TRBJ1-4
abundance: .
v_gene: TRBV7-2
CDR3aa: CASSFDRVNEKLFF
CDR3nt: TGTGCCAGCAGCTTCGACAGGGTAAATGAAAAACTGTTTTTT

d_gene: TRBD2
j_gene: TRBJ2-7
abundance: .
v_gene: TRBV5-6
CDR3aa: CASSLGGGEQYF
CDR3nt: TGTGCCAGCAGCTTGGGCGGGGGCGAGCAGTACTTC

d_gene: TRBD1
j_gene: TRBJ2-5
abundance: .
v_gene: TRBV9
CDR3aa: CASGPGTADQETQYF
CDR3nt: TGTGCCAGCGGACCAGGGACAGCTGACCAAGAGACCCAGTACTTC

d_gene: .
j_gene: TRBJ2-5
abundance: .
v_gene: TRBV6-2/TRBV6-3
CDR3aa: CASSYHRLDQETQYF
CDR3nt: TGTGCCAGCAGTTATCATCGACTAGATCAAGAGACCCAGTACTTC

d_gene: .
j_gene: TRBJ1-1
abundance: .
v_gene: TRBV6-5
CDR3aa: CASGGGEAFF
CDR3nt: TGTGCCAGCGGAGGGGGTGAAGCTTTCTTT

d_gene: .
j_gene: TRBJ2-7
abundance: .
v_gene: TRBV6-2/TRBV6-3
CDR3aa: CASSYVSGSYEQYF
CDR3nt: TGTGCCAGCAGTTACGTTAGCGGCTCCTACGAGCAGTACTTC

d_gene: .
j_gene: TRBJ2-7
abundance: medium-sized
v_gene: TRBV4-2
CDR3aa: CASSQRGAHNEQYF
CDR3nt: TGTGCCAGCAGCCAAAGGGGGGCCCACAACGAGCAGTACTTC

d_gene: .
j_gene: TRBJ2-7
abundance: .
v_gene: TRBV5-6
CDR3aa: CASSLFRGESYEQYF
CDR3nt: TGTGCCAGCAGCCTATTCAGGGGGGAGTCCTACGAGCAGTACTTC

d_gene: .
j_gene: TRBJ1-2
abundance: .
v_gene: TRBV3-1/TRBV3-2
CDR3aa: CASSQEGEGYGYTF
CDR3nt: TGTGCCAGCAGCCAAGAGGGGGAAGGATATGGCTACACCTTC

d_gene: .
j_gene: TRBJ1-1
abundance: .
v_gene: TRBV2
CDR3aa: CASSGEGNTEAFF
CDR3nt: TGTGCCAGCAGTGGGGAGGGGAACACTGAAGCTTTCTTT